This passage covers 29 T cell receptor beta chains from one sample sequenced in a study of blood T cell repertoires in COVID-19. Sequenced by immunoSEQ multiplex PCR; TCRdb stores in-frame clones only, minus some. The data show tens of thousands of clones, around 90% seen once. Material: peripheral blood. These receptors were obtained from a man aged 70 or older with active COVID-19.

The rearrangement links TRBV3-1 (or the pseudogene TRBV3-2) to TRBJ2-3, with D uncertain. Trimming left V 3 bases short and J 4 bases short, with 5 bases between. Germline CDR1 is LGHDT and CDR2 is YNNKEL (reference sequence). This CDR3 spans 12 amino acids. The CDR3 region is CASSHNSDTQYF. The CDR3, as DNA: TGTGCCAGCAGCCATAATTCAGATACGCAGTATTTT.

The J gene is TRBJ1-4, the V gene TRBV6-5, with D possibly matching TRBD1 (5 bases). Germline V gene data show CDR1 as MNHEY and CDR2 as SVGAGI. Trimming took 6 bases from V and 5 from J, leaving 10 bases between them. There are 13 residues in the CDR3. In DNA, the CDR3 is TGTGCCAGCAGGACAGTATTGAATGAAAAACTGTTTTTT. It is translated as CASRTVLNEKLFF.

This clone was found once. The chain uses TRBV12-5 and TRBJ1-1, with D hard to call. Germline V gives CDR1 LGHNT, CDR2 FRNRAP. This CDR3 is built from 14 residues. Trimming took 4 bases from V and 5 from J, leaving 14 bases between them. Written as DNA, the CDR3 is TGTGCTAGTGGTTCGACAAATACGGGAACTGAAGCTTTCTTT. Amino acid sequence: CASGSTNTGTEAFF.

This clone qualifies as medium-sized. The J gene is TRBJ2-5, the V gene TRBV28; 15 positions agree with TRBD2. The CDR3 is 18 residues long. Germline CDR1 reads MDHEN; CDR2 reads SYDVKM. J was trimmed by 2 bases and V by 3 bases; bases with no gene match: 7. The CDR3 protein is CASSFAGLAGGKQETQYF. CDR3 DNA: TGTGCCAGCAGTTTTGCCGGACTAGCGGGAGGGAAACAAGAGACCCAGTACTTC.

The table lists this clone with a count of one. The chain recombines TRBV4-2 with TRBJ1-3, with D hard to call. Trimming took 0 bases from V and 3 from J, leaving 6 bases between them. CDR3 length equals 14 residues. CDR1 and CDR2 from the germline V gene are LGHNA and YNFKEQ. The chain's CDR3 is CASSQDLGGNTIYF. The CDR3 nucleotides read TGTGCCAGCAGCCAAGATCTCGGTGGAAACACCATATATTTT.

The chain is built from TRBV6-5 and TRBJ2-7, with D unclear. V lost 5 bases to trimming and J lost 2 bases, with 4 bases between them. Per the germline V gene, CDR1 is MNHEY and CDR2 is SVGAGI. This CDR3 is 11 amino acids long. CDR3 region: CASSPAYEQYF. For the CDR3, the DNA is TGTGCCAGCAGTCCGGCCTACGAGCAGTACTTC.

This sequence joins TRBV30 and TRBJ1-1; D is ambiguous. V lost 4 bases and J 3 bases, leaving 18 bases between the germline ends. Germline CDR1 reads GTSNPN; CDR2 reads SVGIG (reference sequence). The CDR3 extends over 15 amino acids. This chain's CDR3 is CAWTPFRTVDTEAFF. CDR3 nucleotides: TGTGCCTGGACCCCTTTCCGCACAGTGGACACTGAAGCTTTCTTT.

The chain combines TRBV3-1 (or the pseudogene TRBV3-2) with TRBJ2-1, with D maybe TRBD2 (6 bases). Deletions cut 5 bases from V and 8 bases from J, with 16 bases between. This CDR3 is built from 14 residues. Per the germline V gene, CDR1 is LGHDT and CDR2 is YNNKEL (reference sequence). The CDR3 reads CASSDPGAIDEQFF. The CDR3, as DNA: TGTGCCAGCAGCGATCCGGGAGCGATTGATGAGCAGTTCTTC.

The rearrangement links TRBV19 to TRBJ1-6; tentatively, D is TRBD1 (5 bases). Between the trimmed V and J ends, which lost 4 bases and 7 bases, there was a span of 8 bases. The CDR3 has 13 residues. From germline, CDR1 is LNHDA and CDR2 SQIVND (reference sequence). The CDR3 sequence: CASSKGRNSPLHF. The CDR3 DNA follows: TGTGCCAGTAGTAAGGGGCGCAATTCACCCCTCCACTTT.

This chain links TRBV9 with TRBJ1-4, with TRBD1 as a possible D gene (6 bases). This CDR3 has 14 amino acids. V dropped 4 bases and J dropped 5 bases, with 12 bases sitting between them. The germline V gene encodes CDR1 SGDLS and CDR2 YYNGEE. The DNA of the CDR3 is TGTGCCAGCAGCTTCGGACAGTCCAATGAAAAACTGTTTTTT. Translating it yields CASSFGQSNEKLFF.

The gene calls are TRBV20-1 and TRBJ1-2; D gene unclear. The germline V and J ends were trimmed by 1 base and 4 bases, with 4 bases remaining between them. This CDR3 is built from 11 residues. Germline V gene data show CDR1 as DFQATT and CDR2 as SNEGSKA (reference sequence). CDR3 DNA: TGCAGTGCTAGAGGAGTCTATGGCTACACCTTC. Residues: CSARGVYGYTF.

The chain joins TRBV7-2 to TRBJ2-7; D tentatively reads TRBD1 or TRBD2 (10 bases each). The V gene lost 6 bases and the J gene lost 4 bases, with 25 bases spanning the gap. Germline V lookup: CDR1 SGHTA, CDR2 FQGNSA. The CDR3 loop spans 17 amino acids. CDR3 region: CASSPGTGAAGGYEQYF. The CDR3 nucleotides read TGTGCCAGCAGTCCCGGGACAGGGGCAGCGGGAGGGTACGAGCAGTACTTC.

V and J are TRBV24-1 and TRBJ2-7; 10 nucleotides agree with TRBD1. The length of the CDR3 is 19 residues. Germline trimming cut 2 bases from V and 0 bases from J; bases unmatched to any gene: 12. In germline, CDR1 is KGHDR, CDR2 SFDVKD. The CDR3 nucleotides read TGTGCCACCAGTGATTCCCCGGGACAGGGGTCGACTAACTCCTACGAGCAGTACTTC. Translating it yields CATSDSPGQGSTNSYEQYF.

The rearrangement joins TRBV6-5 to TRBJ2-7, with TRBD2 matching 10 bases. The germline V gene encodes CDR1 MNHEY and CDR2 SVGAGI. The CDR3 totals 15 residues. With V trimmed by 6 bases and J by 2 bases, 7 bases remained unmatched. CDR3 DNA: TGTGCCAGCAGCGAGACTAGCGGGCCTCCCTACGAGCAGTACTTC. Protein: CASSETSGPPYEQYF.

The genes are TRBV4-2 and TRBJ1-4, with 11 bases aligning to TRBD1. Germline V lookup: CDR1 LGHNA, CDR2 YNFKEQ. V shed 2 bases, J shed 7 bases, and the junction held 3 bases outside the gene matches. This CDR3 comprises 15 residues. The CDR3 is CASSQSGTGGEKLFF. The CDR3 DNA is TGTGCCAGCAGCCAATCAGGGACAGGGGGTGAAAAACTGTTTTTT.

V is TRBV7-2 and J is TRBJ1-2; TRBD1 matches 7 bases. This CDR3 is built from 15 residues. V lost 2 bases, J lost 5 bases, and 8 bases stayed unmatched. Looked up from germline, CDR1 is SGHTA and CDR2 is FQGNSA. CDR3 amino acids: CASSLQTGPQYGYTF. The CDR3 region has the DNA TGTGCCAGCAGCTTACAGACAGGGCCGCAGTATGGCTACACCTTC.

The chain combines TRBV6-2 or TRBV6-3 with TRBJ2-1; possibly TRBD2 for D (7 bases). V was shortened by 0 bases and J by 10 bases, with 13 bases between the two germline ends. The CDR3 consists of 14 residues. In germline, CDR1 is MNHEY, CDR2 SVGEGT. CDR3 in amino acids: CASSYSGRGTEQFF. CDR3 nucleotide sequence: TGTGCCAGCAGTTACTCGGGGAGGGGGACGGAGCAGTTCTTC.

V is TRBV6-1 and J is TRBJ2-5; the D gene is possibly TRBD2 (6 bases). This CDR3 spans 16 amino acids. With 0 bases removed from V and 4 bases from J, the gap between germline ends came to 15 bases. CDR1 is MNHNS and CDR2 is SASEGT in the germline V gene. The CDR3 DNA sequence: TGTGCCAGCAGTGAAGCGTCCGGATTGGGAGGAGAGACCCAGTACTTC. Translated: CASSEASGLGGETQYF.

The chain combines TRBV3-1 (or the pseudogene TRBV3-2) with TRBJ2-1; the match to TRBD2 covers 9 bases. J gave up 9 bases and V 2 bases, and 5 bases lay outside the gene matches. Germline V gene lookup returns CDR1 LGHDT and CDR2 YNNKEL (reference sequence). The CDR3 runs to 14 residues. The CDR3 loop reads CASSQLAGLSEQFF. As DNA, the CDR3 is TGTGCCAGCAGCCAACTAGCGGGATTGAGTGAGCAGTTCTTC.

The chain links TRBV7-2 to TRBJ2-1; the match to TRBD2 covers 12 bases. J was trimmed by 10 bases and V by 5 bases; bases with no gene match: 9. Germline V CDR1 and CDR2: SGHTA, FQGNSA. CDR3 length: 15 amino acids. CDR3 DNA sequence: TGTGCCAGCAGCAGACCCGGACTAGCGGGAATGGAGCAGTTCTTC. Translated, it gives CASSRPGLAGMEQFF.

The chain is built from TRBV5-8 and TRBJ2-3, with 9 positions matching TRBD1. Germline CDR1 SGHTS, CDR2 YDEGEE. CDR3 length: 16 amino acids. The ends lost 2 bases at V and 0 bases at J; junction bases unmatched: 4. CDR3: CASSLMGQGSTDTQYF. The CDR3 DNA sequence: TGTGCCAGCAGCTTAATGGGACAGGGAAGCACAGATACGCAGTATTTT.

V gene TRBV18 combines with J gene TRBJ2-4, with no clear D. Trimming removed 6 bases at V and 0 bases at J, with 21 bases between. The CDR3 length is 18 residues. Looked up from germline, CDR1 is KGHSH and CDR2 is LQKENI. Here the CDR3 DNA reads TGTGCCAGCTCTACGACGGCAGCGAGAACCCTAGCCAAAAACATTCAGTACTTC. Its protein product is CASSTTAARTLAKNIQYF.

The J gene is TRBJ2-3, the V gene TRBV30; 9 bases map to TRBD2. CDR1 and CDR2 from the germline V gene are GTSNPN and SVGIG (reference sequence). The length of the CDR3 is 13 residues. The junction had 1 base not matched to a gene; V was cut back by 5 bases and J by 1 base. The CDR3 bases are TGTGCCTGGGAGCGGGAGGGCACAGATACGCAGTATTTT. This encodes CAWEREGTDTQYF.

This clone was seen more than once but under ten times. The gene calls are TRBV7-2 and TRBJ2-3; a weak D match, TRBD2 (7 bases). Germline V CDR1 and CDR2: SGHTA, FQGNSA. The CDR3 covers 16 residues. With 4 bases removed from V and 0 bases from J, the gap between germline ends came to 14 bases. In nucleotides, the CDR3 is TGTGCCAGCAGCTGGCCGGGGGGCGGAAGCACAGATACGCAGTATTTT. It translates to CASSWPGGGSTDTQYF.

The chain is built from TRBV11-1 and TRBJ1-4, with D perhaps TRBD1 (5 bases). Germline lookup yields CDR1 SGHAT and CDR2 FQDESV (reference sequence). Trimming left V 5 bases short and J 8 bases short, with 12 bases between. This CDR3 is built from 13 residues. The chain's CDR3 is CASSPVGGEKLFF. The DNA of the CDR3 is TGTGCCAGCAGCCCGGTGGGGGGGGAAAAACTGTTTTTT.

The genes are TRBV7-2 and TRBJ2-3; TRBD1 matches 9 bases. CDR1 is SGHTA and CDR2 is FQGNSA in the germline V gene. The CDR3 covers 13 residues. Trimming removed 5 bases from V and 6 bases from J; junction bases left unmatched: 3. In nucleotides, the CDR3 is TGTGCCAGCAGCACCGGGACAGGGGATACGCAGTATTTT. The encoded protein is CASSTGTGDTQYF.

The chain joins TRBV5-1 to TRBJ2-2; no clear D gene. The CDR3 runs 11 residues. Between the trimmed V and J ends, which lost 6 bases and 3 bases, there was a span of 3 bases. Germline V gene lookup returns CDR1 SGHRS and CDR2 YFSETQ. For the CDR3, the DNA is TGCGCCAGCACGGACACCGGGGAGCTGTTTTTT. This sequence encodes CASTDTGELFF.

The chain is built from TRBV29-1 and TRBJ1-2, with 7 nucleotides matching TRBD1. With 7 bases clipped from V and 2 bases from J, the junction kept 7 bases outside the gene matches. The CDR3 length is 13 residues. CDR1 is SQVTM and CDR2 is ANQGSEA in the germline V gene. In DNA, the CDR3 is TGCAGCGCGAACAGGGGAACCAACTATGGCTACACCTTC. Its translation: CSANRGTNYGYTF. Supplemented by reference TRBV29-1 and TRBJ1-2, the full variable domain reads SAVISQKPSRDICQRGTSLTIQCQVDSQVTMMFWYRQQPGQSLTLIATANQGSEATYESGFVIDKFPISRPNLTFSTLTVSNMSPEDSSIYLCSANRGTNYGYTFGSGTRLTVV.

This clone was counted a few times. This chain connects TRBV6-2 or TRBV6-3 to TRBJ2-3, with D perhaps matching TRBD2 (5 bases). Germline CDR1 MNHEY, CDR2 SVGEGT. This CDR3 comprises 15 residues. V lost 6 bases and J lost 2, with 15 bases in between. The CDR3 sequence is CASSPSGIATDTQYF. CDR3 nucleotides: TGTGCCAGCAGCCCCTCGGGGATTGCCACAGATACGCAGTATTTT.